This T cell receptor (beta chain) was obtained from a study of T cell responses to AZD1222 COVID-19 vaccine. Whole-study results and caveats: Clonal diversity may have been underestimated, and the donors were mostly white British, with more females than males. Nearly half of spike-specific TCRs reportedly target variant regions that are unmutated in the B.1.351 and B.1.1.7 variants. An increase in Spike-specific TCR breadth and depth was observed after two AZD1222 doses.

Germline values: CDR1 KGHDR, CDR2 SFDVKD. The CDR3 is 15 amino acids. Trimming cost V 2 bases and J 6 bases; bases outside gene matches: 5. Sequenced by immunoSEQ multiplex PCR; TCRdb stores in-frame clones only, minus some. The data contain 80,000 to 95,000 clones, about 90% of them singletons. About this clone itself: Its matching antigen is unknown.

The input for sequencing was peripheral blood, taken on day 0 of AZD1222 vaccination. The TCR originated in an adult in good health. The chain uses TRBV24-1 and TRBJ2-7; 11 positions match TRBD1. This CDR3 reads CATSDSGQGAIEQYF. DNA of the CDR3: TGTGCCACCAGTGATTCAGGACAGGGGGCAATCGAGCAGTACTTC.